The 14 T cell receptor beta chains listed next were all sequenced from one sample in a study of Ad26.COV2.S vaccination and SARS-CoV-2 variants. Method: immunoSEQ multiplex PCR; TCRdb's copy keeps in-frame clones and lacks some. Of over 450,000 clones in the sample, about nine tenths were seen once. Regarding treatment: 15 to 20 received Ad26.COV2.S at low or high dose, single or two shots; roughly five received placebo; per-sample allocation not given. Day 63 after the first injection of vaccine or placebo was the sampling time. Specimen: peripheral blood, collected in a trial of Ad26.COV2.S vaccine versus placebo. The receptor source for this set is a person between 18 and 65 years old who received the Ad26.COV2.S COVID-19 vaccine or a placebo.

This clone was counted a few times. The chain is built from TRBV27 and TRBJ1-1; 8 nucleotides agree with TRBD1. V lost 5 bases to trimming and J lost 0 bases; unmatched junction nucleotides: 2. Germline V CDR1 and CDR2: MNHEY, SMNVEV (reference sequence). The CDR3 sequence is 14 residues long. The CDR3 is CASSPGQVNTEAFF. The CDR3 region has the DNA TGTGCCAGCAGTCCGGGACAGGTGAACACTGAAGCTTTCTTT.

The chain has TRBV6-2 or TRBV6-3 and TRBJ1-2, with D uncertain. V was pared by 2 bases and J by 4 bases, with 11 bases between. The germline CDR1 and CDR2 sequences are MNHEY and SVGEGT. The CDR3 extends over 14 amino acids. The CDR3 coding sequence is TGTGCCAGCAGTTACACCGCACAGACCTATGGCTACACCTTC. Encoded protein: CASSYTAQTYGYTF.

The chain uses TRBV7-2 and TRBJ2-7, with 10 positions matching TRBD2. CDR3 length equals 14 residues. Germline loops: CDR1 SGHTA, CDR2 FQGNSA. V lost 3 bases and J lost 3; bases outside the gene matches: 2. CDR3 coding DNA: TGTGCCAGCAGCTTGCTAGCGGGAGTCTACGAGCAGTACTTC. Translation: CASSLLAGVYEQYF.

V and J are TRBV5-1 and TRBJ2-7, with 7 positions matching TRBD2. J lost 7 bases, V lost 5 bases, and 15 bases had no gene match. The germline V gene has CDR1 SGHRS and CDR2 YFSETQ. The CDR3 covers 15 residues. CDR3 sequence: CASSRPGLTVGEQYF. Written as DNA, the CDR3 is TGCGCCAGCAGTCGACCGGGACTAACCGTTGGGGAGCAGTACTTC.

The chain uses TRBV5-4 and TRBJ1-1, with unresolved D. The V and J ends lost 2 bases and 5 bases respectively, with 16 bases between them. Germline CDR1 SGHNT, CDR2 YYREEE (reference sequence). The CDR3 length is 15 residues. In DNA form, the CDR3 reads TGTGCCAGCAGCTTCCCCTTTGGTCCAACAACTGAAGCTTTCTTT. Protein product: CASSFPFGPTTEAFF.

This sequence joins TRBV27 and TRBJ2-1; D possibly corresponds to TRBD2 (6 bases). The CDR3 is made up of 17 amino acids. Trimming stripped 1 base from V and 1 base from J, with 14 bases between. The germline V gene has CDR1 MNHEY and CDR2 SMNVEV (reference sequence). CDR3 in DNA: TGTGCCAGCAGTTTATTTCACGGGGGAACATCCTACAATGAGCAGTTCTTC. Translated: CASSLFHGGTSYNEQFF.

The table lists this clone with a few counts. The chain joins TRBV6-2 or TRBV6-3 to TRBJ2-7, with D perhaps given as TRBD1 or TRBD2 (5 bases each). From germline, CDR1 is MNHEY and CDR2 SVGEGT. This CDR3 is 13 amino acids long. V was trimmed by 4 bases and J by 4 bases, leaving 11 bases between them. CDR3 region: CASSSGPIYEQYF. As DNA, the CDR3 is TGTGCCAGCAGTTCGGGGCCTATATACGAGCAGTACTTC.

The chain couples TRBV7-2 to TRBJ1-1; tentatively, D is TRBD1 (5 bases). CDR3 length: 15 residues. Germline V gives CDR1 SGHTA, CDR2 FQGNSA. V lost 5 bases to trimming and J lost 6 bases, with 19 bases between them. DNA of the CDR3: TGTGCCAGCAGCCAAAGAGGGTACGGGGGAGCTGAAGCTTTCTTT. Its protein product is CASSQRGYGGAEAFF.

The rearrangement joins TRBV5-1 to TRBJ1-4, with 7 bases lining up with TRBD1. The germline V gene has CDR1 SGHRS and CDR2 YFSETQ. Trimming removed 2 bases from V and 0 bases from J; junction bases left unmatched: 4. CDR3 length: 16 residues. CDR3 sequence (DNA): TGCGCCAGCAGCTTCTCAGGGGGAACAACTAATGAAAAACTGTTTTTT. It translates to CASSFSGGTTNEKLFF.

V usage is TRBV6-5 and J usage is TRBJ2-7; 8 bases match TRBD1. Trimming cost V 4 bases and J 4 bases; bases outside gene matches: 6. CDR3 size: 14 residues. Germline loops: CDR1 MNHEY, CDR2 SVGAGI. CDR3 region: CASSLTGAGYEQYF. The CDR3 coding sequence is TGTGCCAGCAGTTTGACAGGGGCTGGGTACGAGCAGTACTTC.

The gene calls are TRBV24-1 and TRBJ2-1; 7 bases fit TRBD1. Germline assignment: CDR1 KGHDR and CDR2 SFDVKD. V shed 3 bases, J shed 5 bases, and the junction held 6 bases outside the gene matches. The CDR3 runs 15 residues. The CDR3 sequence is CATSDGTERNNEQFF. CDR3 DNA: TGTGCCACCAGTGATGGGACAGAAAGAAACAATGAGCAGTTCTTC.

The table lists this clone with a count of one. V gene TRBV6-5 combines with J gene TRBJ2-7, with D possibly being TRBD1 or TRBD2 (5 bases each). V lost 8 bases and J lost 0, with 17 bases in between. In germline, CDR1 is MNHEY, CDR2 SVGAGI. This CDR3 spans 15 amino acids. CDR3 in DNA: TGTGCCAGCGGGCGAGGGACGCCGAGCTCCTACGAGCAGTACTTC. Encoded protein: CASGRGTPSSYEQYF.

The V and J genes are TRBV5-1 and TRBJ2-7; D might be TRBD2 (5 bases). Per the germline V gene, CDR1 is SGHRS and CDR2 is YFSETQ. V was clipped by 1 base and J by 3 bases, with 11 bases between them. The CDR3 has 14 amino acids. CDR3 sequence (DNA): TGCGCCAGCAGCTTGTACGGGGTCGACTACGAGCAGTACTTC. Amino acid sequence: CASSLYGVDYEQYF. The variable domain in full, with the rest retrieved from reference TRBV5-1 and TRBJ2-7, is KAGVTQTPRYLIKTRGQQVTLSCSPISGHRSVSWYQQTPGQGLQFLFEYFSETQRNKGNFPGRFSGRQFSNSRSEMNVSTLELGDSALYLCASSLYGVDYEQYFGPGTRLTVT.

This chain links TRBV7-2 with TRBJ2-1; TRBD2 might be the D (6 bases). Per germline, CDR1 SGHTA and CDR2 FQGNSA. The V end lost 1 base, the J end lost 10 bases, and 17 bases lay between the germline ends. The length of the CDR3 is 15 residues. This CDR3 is CASSLVSGVAGEQFF. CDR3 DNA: TGTGCCAGCAGCTTAGTTTCGGGGGTTGCGGGGGAGCAGTTCTTC.